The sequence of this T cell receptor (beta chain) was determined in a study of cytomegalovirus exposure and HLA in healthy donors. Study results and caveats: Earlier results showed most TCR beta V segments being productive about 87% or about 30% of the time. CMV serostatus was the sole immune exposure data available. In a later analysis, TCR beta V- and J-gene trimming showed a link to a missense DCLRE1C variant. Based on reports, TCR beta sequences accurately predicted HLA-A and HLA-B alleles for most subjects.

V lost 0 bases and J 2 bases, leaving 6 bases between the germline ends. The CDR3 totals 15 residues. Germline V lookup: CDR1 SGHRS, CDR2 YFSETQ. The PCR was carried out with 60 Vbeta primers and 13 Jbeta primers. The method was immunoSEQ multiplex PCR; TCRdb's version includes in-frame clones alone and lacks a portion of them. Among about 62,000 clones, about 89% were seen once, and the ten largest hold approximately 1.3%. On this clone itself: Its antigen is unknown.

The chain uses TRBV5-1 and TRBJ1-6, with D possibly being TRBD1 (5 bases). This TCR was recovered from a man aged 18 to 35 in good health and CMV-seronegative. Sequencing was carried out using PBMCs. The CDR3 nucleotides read TGCGCCAGCAGCTTGGAGGGGCCCTATAATTCACCCCTCCACTTT. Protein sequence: CASSLEGPYNSPLHF.